These 4 T cell receptor beta chains originate from one sample sequenced in a study of CD8 T cells in ankylosing spondylitis (dated by TCRdb to the late 2010s). Results and caveats for the whole study, not just this receptor: Blood from ankylosing spondylitis patients appeared to be characterized by a TCR beta motif composed of eight highly homologous amino acid variants.

Their specific antigens are unknown. The library was obtained by 5' RACE. Sequencer: Illumina HiSeq 2500. TCRdb reworked the public reads: Q25 trimming with fastp, MiXCR clone assembly, productive beta chains retained. CDR3 protein duplicates are merged, each entry listing the most common genes and DNA. Present in this sample are 450,000 or so distinct CDR3 sequences, 25% to 30% of which were seen just once. In total, the top ten clones hold 0.89% of the sample. Sequencing used blood, either unsorted or a sorted T cell fraction (not recorded which). These receptors came from a male donor with ankylosing spondylitis.

The chain links TRBV20-1 to TRBJ2-7; 10 bases agree with TRBD1. Germline CDR1 DFQATT, CDR2 SNEGSKA (reference sequence). The CDR3 spans 14 residues. Trimming took 1 base from V and 4 from J; bases not matched to a gene: 4. The CDR3 spells CSARAGTGVYEQYF. As DNA, the CDR3 is TGCAGTGCTAGAGCCGGGACAGGGGTGTACGAGCAGTACTTC.

The chain is built from TRBV20-1 and TRBJ1-5; D gene ambiguous. The V and J ends lost 3 bases and 0 bases respectively, with 9 bases between them. Germline CDR1 DFQATT, CDR2 SNEGSKA (reference sequence). This CDR3 has 14 amino acids. The chain's CDR3 is CSASGGYSNQPQHF. DNA for the CDR3: TGCAGTGCTAGTGGCGGATATAGCAATCAGCCCCAGCATTTT.

Only a few counts were recorded for this clonotype. The V and J genes are TRBV11-2 and TRBJ2-3, with TRBD2 matching 7 bases. Looked up from germline, CDR1 is SGHAT and CDR2 is FQNNGV. V was clipped by 5 bases and J by 8 bases; unmatched bases: 10. This CDR3 has 14 amino acids. The DNA for the CDR3 is TGTGCCAGCAGCCCCTCGGGGGGAGGGAGTACGCAGTATTTT. Protein: CASSPSGGGSTQYF.

The V call is TRBV24-1, the J call TRBJ2-1, with 7 nucleotides matching TRBD1. Germline CDR1 and CDR2: KGHDR and SFDVKD. The CDR3 loop spans 15 amino acids. V gave up 7 bases and J gave up 11 bases; unmatched junction bases: 16. CDR3 bases: TGTGCCACCAGCCAAGCCGGGACAGACGCCCTTAAGCAGTTCTTC. Translation gives CATSQAGTDALKQFF.